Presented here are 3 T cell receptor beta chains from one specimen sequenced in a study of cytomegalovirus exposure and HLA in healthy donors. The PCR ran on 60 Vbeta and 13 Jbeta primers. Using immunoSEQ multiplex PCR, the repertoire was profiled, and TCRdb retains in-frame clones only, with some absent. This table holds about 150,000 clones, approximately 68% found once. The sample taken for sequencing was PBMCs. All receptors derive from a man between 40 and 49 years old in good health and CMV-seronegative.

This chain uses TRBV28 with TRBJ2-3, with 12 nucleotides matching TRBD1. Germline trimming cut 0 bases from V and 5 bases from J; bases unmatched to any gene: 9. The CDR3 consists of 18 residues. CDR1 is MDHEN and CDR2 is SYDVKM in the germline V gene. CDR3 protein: CASSLWITGTGGIDTQYF. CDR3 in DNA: TGTGCCAGCAGTTTATGGATAACCGGGACAGGGGGCATAGATACGCAGTATTTT.

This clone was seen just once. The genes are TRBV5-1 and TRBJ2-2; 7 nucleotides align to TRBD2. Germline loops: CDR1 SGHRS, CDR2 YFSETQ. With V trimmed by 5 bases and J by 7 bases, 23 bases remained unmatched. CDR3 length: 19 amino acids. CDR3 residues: CASRLHPRGLAENRGELFF. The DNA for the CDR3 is TGCGCCAGCAGGCTTCATCCCCGAGGGCTAGCGGAAAATCGCGGGGAGCTGTTTTTT.

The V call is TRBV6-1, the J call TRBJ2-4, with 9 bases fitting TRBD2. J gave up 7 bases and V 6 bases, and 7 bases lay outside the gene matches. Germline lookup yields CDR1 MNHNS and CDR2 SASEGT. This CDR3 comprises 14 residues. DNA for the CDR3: TGTGCCAGCAGCGCGGGGGGGGGCTTGAACATTCAGTACTTC. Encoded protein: CASSAGGGLNIQYF.